This record covers a single TCR beta chain. Its antigen is not known. The data were taken from a study of T-cell memory formation after mild COVID-19. General study results and limits: CD4+ contracting clones were found mainly in CM and EM, and CD8+ ones in EMRA. Pre-infection memory held some responding clones, suggesting pre-existing cross-reactive T cells responded. Second-wave clones that peaked on day 37 lacked confirmed SARS-CoV-2 specificity. Clones contracting across day 15 to 85 had a balanced CD4/CD8 profile; later expanding clones leaned CD4+.

A single record per CDR3 protein comes from TCRdb applying MiXCR to the 5' RACE reads. Among about 190,000 distinct CDR3 sequences, approximately 30% were seen once, and the ten largest hold over 10%. Specimen: PBMCs or a T cell subset sorted from them (not recorded which). The origin of this receptor is an adult woman who had mild COVID-19 (a few samples of this study predate the infection). Cell type and time point are not known.

The CDR3 loop is CASTGQRETQYF. The CDR3 nucleotides read TGTGCCAGCACGGGACAACGCGAGACCCAGTACTTC. The V gene is TRBV18, the J gene TRBJ2-5; perhaps TRBD1 as D (6 bases). CDR3 length: 12 amino acids. Germline CDR1 and CDR2: KGHSH and LQKENI. Deletions cut 8 bases from V and 5 bases from J, with 12 bases between.